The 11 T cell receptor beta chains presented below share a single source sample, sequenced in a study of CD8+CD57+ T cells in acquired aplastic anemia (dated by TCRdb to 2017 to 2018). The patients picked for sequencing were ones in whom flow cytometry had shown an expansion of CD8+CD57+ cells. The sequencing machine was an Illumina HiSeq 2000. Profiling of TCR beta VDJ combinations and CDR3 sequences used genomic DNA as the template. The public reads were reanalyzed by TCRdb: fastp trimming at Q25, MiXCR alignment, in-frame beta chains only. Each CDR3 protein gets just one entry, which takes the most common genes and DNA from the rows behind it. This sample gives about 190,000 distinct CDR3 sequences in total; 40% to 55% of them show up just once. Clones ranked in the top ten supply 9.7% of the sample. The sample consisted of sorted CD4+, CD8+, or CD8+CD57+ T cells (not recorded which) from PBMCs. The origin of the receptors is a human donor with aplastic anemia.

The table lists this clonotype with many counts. The CDR3 here is CSAGGTSGRQETQYF. The CDR3 bases are TGCAGTGCTGGCGGCACTAGCGGGAGGCAAGAGACCCAGTACTTC. The genes are TRBV20-1 and TRBJ2-5; 12 positions match TRBD2. This CDR3 has 15 residues. Trimming cost V 5 bases and J 2 bases; bases outside gene matches: 6. Germline loops: CDR1 DFQATT, CDR2 SNEGSKA (reference sequence).

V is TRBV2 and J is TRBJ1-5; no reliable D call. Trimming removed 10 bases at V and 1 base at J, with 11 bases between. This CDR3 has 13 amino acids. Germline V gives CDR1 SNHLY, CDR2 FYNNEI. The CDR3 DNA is TGTGCCATGGCGGGCGGGAGCAATCAGCCCCAGCATTTT. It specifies CAMAGGSNQPQHF. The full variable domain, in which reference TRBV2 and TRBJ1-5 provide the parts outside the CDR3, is EPEVTQTPSHQVTQMGQEVILRCVPISNHLYFYWYRQILGQKVEFLVSFYNNEISEKSEIFDDQFSVERPDGSNFTLKIRSTKLEDSAMYFCAMAGGSNQPQHFGDGTRLSIL.

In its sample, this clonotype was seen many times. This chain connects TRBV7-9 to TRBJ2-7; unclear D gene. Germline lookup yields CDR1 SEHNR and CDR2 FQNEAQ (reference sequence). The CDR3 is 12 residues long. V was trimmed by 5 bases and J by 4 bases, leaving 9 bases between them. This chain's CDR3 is CASSLLGYEQYF. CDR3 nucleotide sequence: TGTGCCAGCAGCCTTCTGGGGTACGAGCAGTACTTC.

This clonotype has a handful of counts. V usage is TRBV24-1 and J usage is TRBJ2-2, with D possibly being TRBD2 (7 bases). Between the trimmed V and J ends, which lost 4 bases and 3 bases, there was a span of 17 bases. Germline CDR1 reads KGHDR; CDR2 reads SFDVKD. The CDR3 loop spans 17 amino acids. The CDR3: CATSDPLGGADTGELFF. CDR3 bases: TGTGCCACCAGTGACCCTCTTGGGGGGGCTGACACCGGGGAGCTGTTTTTT.

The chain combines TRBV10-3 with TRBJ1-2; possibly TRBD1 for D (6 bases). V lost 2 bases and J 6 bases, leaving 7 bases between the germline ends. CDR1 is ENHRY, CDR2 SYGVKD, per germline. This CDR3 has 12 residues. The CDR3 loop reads CAISEGGNGYTF. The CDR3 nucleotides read TGTGCCATCAGTGAGGGGGGCAATGGCTACACCTTC.

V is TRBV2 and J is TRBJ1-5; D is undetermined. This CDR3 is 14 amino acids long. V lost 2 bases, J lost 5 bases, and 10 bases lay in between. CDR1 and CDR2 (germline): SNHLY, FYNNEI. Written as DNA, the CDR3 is TGTGCCAGCAGTGAATATGGGCTGGATCAGCCCCAGCATTTT. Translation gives CASSEYGLDQPQHF. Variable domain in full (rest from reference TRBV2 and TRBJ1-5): EPEVTQTPSHQVTQMGQEVILRCVPISNHLYFYWYRQILGQKVEFLVSFYNNEISEKSEIFDDQFSVERPDGSNFTLKIRSTKLEDSAMYFCASSEYGLDQPQHFGDGTRLSIL.

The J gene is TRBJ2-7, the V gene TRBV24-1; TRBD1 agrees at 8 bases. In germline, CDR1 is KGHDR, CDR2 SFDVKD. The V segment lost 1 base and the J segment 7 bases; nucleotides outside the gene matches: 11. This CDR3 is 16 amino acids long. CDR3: CATSDFTGTGGGEQYF. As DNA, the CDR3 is TGTGCCACCAGTGATTTTACCGGGACAGGAGGCGGGGAGCAGTACTTC.

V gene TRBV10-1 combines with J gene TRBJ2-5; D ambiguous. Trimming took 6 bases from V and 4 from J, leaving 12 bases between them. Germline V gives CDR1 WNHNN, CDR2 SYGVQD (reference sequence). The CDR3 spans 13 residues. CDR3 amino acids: CASRRAPTETQYF. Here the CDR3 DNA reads TGCGCCAGCAGACGAGCCCCCACAGAGACCCAGTACTTC.

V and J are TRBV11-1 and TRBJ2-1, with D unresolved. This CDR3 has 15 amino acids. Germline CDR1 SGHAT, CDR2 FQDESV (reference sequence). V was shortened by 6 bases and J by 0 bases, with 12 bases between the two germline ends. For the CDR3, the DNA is TGTGCCAGCAGTGTAGGAAGTCTCTCCTACAATGAGCAGTTCTTC. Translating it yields CASSVGSLSYNEQFF.

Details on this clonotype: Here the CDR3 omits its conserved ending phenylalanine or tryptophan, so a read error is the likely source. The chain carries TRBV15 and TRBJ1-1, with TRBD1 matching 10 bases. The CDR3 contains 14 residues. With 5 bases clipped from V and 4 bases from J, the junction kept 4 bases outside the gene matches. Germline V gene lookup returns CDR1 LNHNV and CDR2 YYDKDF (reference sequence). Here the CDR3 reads CATSGDRGSTEAFL. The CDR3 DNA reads TGTGCCACCAGCGGGGACAGGGGTAGCACTGAAGCTTTCCTT.

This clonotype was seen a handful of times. CDR3: CASSLVEVTQYF. The CDR3 nucleotides read TGTGCCAGCAGCTTAGTCGAGGTGACCCAGTACTTC. The chain employs TRBV7-2 and TRBJ2-5; D unresolved. The CDR3 totals 12 residues. The germline CDR1 and CDR2 sequences are SGHTA and FQGNSA. The ends were cut back, 1 base at V and 7 bases at J, with 7 bases in the middle.